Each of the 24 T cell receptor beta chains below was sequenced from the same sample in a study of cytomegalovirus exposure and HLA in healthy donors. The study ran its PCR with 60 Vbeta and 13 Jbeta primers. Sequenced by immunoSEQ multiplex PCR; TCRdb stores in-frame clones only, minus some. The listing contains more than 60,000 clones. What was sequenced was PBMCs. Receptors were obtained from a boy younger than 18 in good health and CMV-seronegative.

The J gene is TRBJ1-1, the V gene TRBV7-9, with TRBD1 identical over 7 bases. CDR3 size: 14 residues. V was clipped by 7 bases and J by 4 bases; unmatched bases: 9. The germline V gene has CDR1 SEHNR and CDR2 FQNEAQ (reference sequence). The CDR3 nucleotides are TGTGCCAGCACCCCGGACAGGAGTGGCACTGAAGCTTTCTTT. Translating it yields CASTPDRSGTEAFF. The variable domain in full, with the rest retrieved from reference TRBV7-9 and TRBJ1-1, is DTGVSQNPRHKITKRGQNVTFRCDPISEHNRLYWYRQTLGQGPEFLTYFQNEAQLEKSRLLSDRFSAERPKGSFSTLEIQRTEQGDSAMYLCASTPDRSGTEAFFGQGTRLTVV.

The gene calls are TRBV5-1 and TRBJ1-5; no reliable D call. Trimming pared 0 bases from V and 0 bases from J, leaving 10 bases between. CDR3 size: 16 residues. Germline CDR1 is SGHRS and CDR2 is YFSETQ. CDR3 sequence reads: CASSLDARNSNQPQHF. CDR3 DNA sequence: TGCGCCAGCAGCTTGGATGCCAGAAATAGCAATCAGCCCCAGCATTTT.

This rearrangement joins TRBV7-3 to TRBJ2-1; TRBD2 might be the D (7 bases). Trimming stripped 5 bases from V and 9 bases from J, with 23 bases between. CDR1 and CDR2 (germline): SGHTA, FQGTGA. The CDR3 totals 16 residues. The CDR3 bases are TGTGCCAGCAGCCCTTCTCCGGGACACTCGGGGGGTGAGCAGTTCTTC. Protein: CASSPSPGHSGGEQFF.

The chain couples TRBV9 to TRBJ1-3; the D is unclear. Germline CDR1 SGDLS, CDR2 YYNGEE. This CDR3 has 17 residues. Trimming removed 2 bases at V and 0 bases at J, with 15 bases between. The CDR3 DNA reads TGTGCCAGCAGCGTCCATAGCCGGGGTAGCTCTGGAAACACCATATATTTT. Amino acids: CASSVHSRGSSGNTIYF. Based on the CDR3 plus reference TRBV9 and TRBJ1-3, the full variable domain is DSGVTQTPKHLITATGQRVTLRCSPRSGDLSVYWYQQSLDQGLQFLIQYYNGEERAKGNILERFSAQQFPDLHSELNLSSLELGDSALYFCASSVHSRGSSGNTIYFGEGSWLTVV.

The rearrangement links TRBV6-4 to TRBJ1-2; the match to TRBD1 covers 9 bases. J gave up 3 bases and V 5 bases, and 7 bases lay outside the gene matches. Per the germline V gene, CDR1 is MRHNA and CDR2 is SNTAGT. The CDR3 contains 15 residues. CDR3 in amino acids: CASSRTRDRDYGYTF. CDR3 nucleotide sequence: TGTGCCAGCAGTCGAACACGGGACAGGGACTATGGCTACACCTTC.

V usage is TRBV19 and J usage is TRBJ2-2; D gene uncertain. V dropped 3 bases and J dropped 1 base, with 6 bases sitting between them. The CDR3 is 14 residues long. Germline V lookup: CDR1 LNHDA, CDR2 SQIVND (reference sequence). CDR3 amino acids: CASSIAENTGELFF. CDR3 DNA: TGTGCCAGTAGTATCGCAGAGAACACCGGGGAGCTGTTTTTT.

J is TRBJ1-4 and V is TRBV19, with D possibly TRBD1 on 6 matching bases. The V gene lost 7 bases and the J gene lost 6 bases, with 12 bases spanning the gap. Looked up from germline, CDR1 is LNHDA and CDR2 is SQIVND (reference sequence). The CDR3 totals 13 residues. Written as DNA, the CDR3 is TGTGCCAGTAATCCGGGGGGCCATGAAAAACTGTTTTTT. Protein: CASNPGGHEKLFF.

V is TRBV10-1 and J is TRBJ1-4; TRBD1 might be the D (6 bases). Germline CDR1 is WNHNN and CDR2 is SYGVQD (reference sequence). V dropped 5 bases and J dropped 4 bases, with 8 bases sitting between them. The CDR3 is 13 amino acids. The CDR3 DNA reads TGCGCCAGCAGTCGGACAGATAATGAAAAACTGTTTTTT. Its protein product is CASSRTDNEKLFF.

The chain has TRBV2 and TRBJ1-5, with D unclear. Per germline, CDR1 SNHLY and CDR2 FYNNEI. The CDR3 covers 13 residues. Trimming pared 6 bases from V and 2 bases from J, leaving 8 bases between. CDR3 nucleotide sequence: TGTGCCAGCAGAAATGAGGGCAATCAGCCCCAGCATTTT. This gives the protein CASRNEGNQPQHF.

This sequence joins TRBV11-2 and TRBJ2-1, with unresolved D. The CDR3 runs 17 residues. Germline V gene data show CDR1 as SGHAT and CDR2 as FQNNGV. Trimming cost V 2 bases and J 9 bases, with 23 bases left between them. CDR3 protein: CASSLSRLLGVLREQFF. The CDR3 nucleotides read TGTGCCAGCAGCTTATCCCGACTCCTCGGTGTCTTACGTGAGCAGTTCTTC.

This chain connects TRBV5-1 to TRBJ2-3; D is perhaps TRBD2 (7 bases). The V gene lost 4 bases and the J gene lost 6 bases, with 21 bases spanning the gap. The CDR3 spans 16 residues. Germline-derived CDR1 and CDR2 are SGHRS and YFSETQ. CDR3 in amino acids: CASSPRQGGAADTQYF. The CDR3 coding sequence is TGCGCCAGCAGCCCCCGGCAAGGGGGGGCCGCGGATACGCAGTATTTT.

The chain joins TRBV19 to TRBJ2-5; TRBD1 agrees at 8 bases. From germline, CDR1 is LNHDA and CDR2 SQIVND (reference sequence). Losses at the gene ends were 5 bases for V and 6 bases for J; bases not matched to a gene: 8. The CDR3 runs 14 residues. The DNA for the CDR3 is TGTGCCAGTAGTCTGGACAGGGCAGAGAAGACCCAGTACTTC. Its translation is CASSLDRAEKTQYF.

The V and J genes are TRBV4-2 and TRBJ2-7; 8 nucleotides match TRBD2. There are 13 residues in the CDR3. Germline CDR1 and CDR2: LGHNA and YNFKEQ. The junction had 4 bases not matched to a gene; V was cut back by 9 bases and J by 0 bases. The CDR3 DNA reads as TGTGCCAGTAAGAGCGGGAGCTCCTACGAGCAGTACTTC. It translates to CASKSGSSYEQYF.

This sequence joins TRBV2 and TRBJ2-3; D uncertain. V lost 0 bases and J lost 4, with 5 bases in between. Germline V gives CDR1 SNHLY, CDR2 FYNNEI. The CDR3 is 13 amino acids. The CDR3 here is CASSEAMSDTQYF. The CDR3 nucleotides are TGTGCCAGCAGTGAAGCCATGTCAGATACGCAGTATTTT.

CDR3 region: CASRDRGNYGYTF. The CDR3 bases are TGTGCCAGCAGGGACAGGGGGAACTATGGCTACACCTTC. The V call is TRBV6-1, the J call TRBJ1-2, with TRBD1 matching over 10 bases. V lost 6 bases, J lost 2 bases, and 0 bases stayed unmatched. The CDR3 sequence is 13 residues long. CDR1 and CDR2 (germline): MNHNS, SASEGT.

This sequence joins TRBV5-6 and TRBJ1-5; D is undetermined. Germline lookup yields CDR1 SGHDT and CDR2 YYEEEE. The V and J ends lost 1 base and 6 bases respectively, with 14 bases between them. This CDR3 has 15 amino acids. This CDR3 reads CASSLFPSERQPQHF. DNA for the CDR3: TGTGCCAGCAGCTTGTTCCCCTCCGAGCGTCAGCCCCAGCATTTT.

This CDR3 is CASAGAQETQYF. The CDR3 nucleotides read TGTGCCAGCGCGGGGGCCCAAGAGACCCAGTACTTC. This chain uses TRBV6-5 with TRBJ2-5; D may be TRBD2 (7 bases). The CDR3 has 12 residues. V gave up 8 bases and J gave up 1 base, with 8 bases separating them. Germline-derived CDR1 and CDR2 are MNHEY and SVGAGI.

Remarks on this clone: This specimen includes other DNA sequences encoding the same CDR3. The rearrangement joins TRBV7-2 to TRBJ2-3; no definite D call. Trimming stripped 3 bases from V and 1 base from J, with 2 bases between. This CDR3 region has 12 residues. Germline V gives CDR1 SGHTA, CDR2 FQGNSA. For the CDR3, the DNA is TGTGCCAGCAGCTTCGGCACAGATACGCAGTATTTT. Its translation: CASSFGTDTQYF.

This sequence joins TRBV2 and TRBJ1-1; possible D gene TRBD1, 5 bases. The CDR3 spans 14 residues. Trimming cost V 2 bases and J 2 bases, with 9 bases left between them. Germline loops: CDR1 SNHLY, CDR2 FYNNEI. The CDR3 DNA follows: TGTGCCAGCAGTGAATTGGGGGGAAACACTGAAGCTTTCTTT. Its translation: CASSELGGNTEAFF. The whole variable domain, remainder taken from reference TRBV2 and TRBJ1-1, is EPEVTQTPSHQVTQMGQEVILRCVPISNHLYFYWYRQILGQKVEFLVSFYNNEISEKSEIFDDQFSVERPDGSNFTLKIRSTKLEDSAMYFCASSELGGNTEAFFGQGTRLTVV.

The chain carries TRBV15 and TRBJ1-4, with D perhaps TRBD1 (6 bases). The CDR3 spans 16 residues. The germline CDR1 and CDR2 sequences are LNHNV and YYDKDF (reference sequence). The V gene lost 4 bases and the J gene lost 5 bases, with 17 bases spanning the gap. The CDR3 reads CATSTRRARGNEKLFF. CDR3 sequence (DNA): TGTGCCACCAGCACTAGAAGGGCCAGGGGAAATGAAAAACTGTTTTTT.

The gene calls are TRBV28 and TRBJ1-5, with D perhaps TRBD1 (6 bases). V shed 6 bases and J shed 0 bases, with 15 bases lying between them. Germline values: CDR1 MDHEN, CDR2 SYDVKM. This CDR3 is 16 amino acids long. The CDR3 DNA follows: TGTGCCAGCAGCCCAGGGGAGGGGCATAGCAATCAGCCCCAGCATTTT. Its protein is CASSPGEGHSNQPQHF. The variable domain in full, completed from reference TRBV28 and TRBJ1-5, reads DVKVTQSSRYLVKRTGEKVFLECVQDMDHENMFWYRQDPGLGLRLIYFSYDVKMKEKGDIPEGYSVSREKKERFSLILESASTNQTSMYLCASSPGEGHSNQPQHFGDGTRLSIL.

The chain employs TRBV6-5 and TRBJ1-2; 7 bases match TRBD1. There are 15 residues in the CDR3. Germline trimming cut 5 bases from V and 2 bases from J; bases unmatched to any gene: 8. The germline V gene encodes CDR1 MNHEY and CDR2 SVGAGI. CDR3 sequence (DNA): TGTGCCAGCAGTGCCAGACTACAGGGGAACTATGGCTACACCTTC. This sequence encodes CASSARLQGNYGYTF.

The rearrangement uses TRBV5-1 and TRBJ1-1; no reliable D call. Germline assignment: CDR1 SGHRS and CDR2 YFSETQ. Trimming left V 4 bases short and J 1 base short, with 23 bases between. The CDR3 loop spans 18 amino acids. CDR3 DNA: TGCGCCAGCAGCCGGGGAAGGGCCACAATAAGCGAGAACACTGAAGCTTTCTTT. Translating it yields CASSRGRATISENTEAFF.

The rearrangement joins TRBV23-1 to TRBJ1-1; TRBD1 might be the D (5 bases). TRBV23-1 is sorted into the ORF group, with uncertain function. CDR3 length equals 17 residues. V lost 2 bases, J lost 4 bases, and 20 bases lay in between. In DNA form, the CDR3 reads TGCGCCAGCAGTCAAGGAGGGGAACAGCCCGCGAGCACTGAAGCTTTCTTT. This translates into CASSQGGEQPASTEAFF.